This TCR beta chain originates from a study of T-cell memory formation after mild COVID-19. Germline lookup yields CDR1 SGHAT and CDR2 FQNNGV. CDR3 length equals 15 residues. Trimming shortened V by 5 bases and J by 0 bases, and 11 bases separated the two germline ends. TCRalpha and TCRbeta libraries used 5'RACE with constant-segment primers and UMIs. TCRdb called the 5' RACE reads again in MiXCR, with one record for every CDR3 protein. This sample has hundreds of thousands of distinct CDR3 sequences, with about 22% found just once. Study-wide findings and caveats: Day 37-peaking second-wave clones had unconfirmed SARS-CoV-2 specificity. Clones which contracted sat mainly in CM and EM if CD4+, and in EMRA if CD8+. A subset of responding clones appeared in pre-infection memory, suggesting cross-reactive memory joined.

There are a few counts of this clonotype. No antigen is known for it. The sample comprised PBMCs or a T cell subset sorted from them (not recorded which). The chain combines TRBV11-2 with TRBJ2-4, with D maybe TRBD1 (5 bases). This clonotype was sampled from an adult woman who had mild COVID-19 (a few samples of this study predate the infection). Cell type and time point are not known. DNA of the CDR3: TGTGCCAGCAGCAAAGGGGAATTAGCCAAAAACATTCAGTACTTC. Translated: CASSKGELAKNIQYF.